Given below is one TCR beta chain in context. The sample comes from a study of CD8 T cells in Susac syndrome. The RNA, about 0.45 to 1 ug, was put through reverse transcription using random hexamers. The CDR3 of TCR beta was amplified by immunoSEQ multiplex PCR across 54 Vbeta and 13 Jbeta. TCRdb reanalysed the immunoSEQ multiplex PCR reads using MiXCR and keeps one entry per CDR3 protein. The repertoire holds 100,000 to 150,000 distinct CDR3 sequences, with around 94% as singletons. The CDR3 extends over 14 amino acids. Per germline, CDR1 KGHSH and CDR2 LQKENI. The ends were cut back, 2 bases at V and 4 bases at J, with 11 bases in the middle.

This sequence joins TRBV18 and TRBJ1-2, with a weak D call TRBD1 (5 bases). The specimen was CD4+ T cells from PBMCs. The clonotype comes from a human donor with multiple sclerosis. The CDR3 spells CASSPGAGTYGYTF. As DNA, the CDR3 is TGTGCCAGCTCACCAGGGGCAGGGACCTATGGCTACACCTTC.